These T cell receptor beta chains were read from a single sample in a study of T-cell memory formation after mild COVID-19. Each CDR3 protein is one row after TCRdb ran MiXCR on the 5' RACE reads. The sample records more than 150,000 distinct CDR3 sequences, around a tenth being singletons. Sequencing was performed on PBMCs or a T cell subset sorted from them (not recorded which). These receptors were collected from a man aged 18-30 years who had mild COVID-19 (a few samples of this study predate the infection). Cell type and time point are not known. CDR3s leave out the opening cysteine and the closing phenylalanine or tryptophan. Fields, in order: V gene, J gene, CDR3 protein.

v_call: TRBV7-3
j_call: TRBJ2-3
cdr3_aa: ASSSQRGRTDTQY

v_call: TRBV3-1
j_call: TRBJ2-3
cdr3_aa: ASSQDFRDRVHMAQY

v_call: TRBV7-2
j_call: TRBJ2-1
cdr3_aa: ASSFSQGYNEQF

v_call: TRBV9
j_call: TRBJ1-6
cdr3_aa: ASSVGGSSYNSPLH

v_call: TRBV24-1
j_call: TRBJ2-1
cdr3_aa: ATSDFGSGGTYNEQF

v_call: TRBV19
j_call: TRBJ2-5
cdr3_aa: ASSISGTTQETQY

v_call: TRBV6-2/TRBV6-3
j_call: TRBJ1-5
cdr3_aa: ASSSGSRGNQPQH

v_call: TRBV12-3/TRBV12-4
j_call: TRBJ1-2
cdr3_aa: ASSLRAAGSYGYT

v_call: TRBV6-2/TRBV6-3
j_call: TRBJ1-5
cdr3_aa: ASSYWTSQPQH

v_call: TRBV4-1
j_call: TRBJ1-5
cdr3_aa: ASSQGQGEWPQH

v_call: TRBV7-2
j_call: TRBJ2-3
cdr3_aa: ASSFPPVRGIIGDTQY

v_call: TRBV18
j_call: TRBJ2-5
cdr3_aa: ASSRGGFETQY

v_call: TRBV29-1
j_call: TRBJ2-4
cdr3_aa: SVEVKPGLAQY

v_call: TRBV7-9
j_call: TRBJ1-4
cdr3_aa: ASSHPTSTRNNEKLF

v_call: TRBV11-2
j_call: TRBJ1-2
cdr3_aa: ASTKTGSYGYT

v_call: TRBV12-3/TRBV12-4
j_call: TRBJ1-1
cdr3_aa: ASSFNRGNTEAF

v_call: TRBV6-2/TRBV6-3
j_call: TRBJ2-1
cdr3_aa: ASSSLLAGGLRRNEQF

v_call: TRBV5-1
j_call: TRBJ1-2
cdr3_aa: ASSLAGSLNYGYT

v_call: TRBV7-8
j_call: TRBJ2-2
cdr3_aa: ASSLDRDGPGELF

v_call: TRBV5-1
j_call: TRBJ2-3
cdr3_aa: ASAGGRGTDTQY

v_call: TRBV7-2
j_call: TRBJ2-1
cdr3_aa: ASSLVSGGGRGNEQF

v_call: TRBV5-6
j_call: TRBJ1-2
cdr3_aa: ASSRQGRDGYT

v_call: TRBV7-3
j_call: TRBJ2-2
cdr3_aa: ASSLPAEQNTGELF

v_call: TRBV18
j_call: TRBJ2-5
cdr3_aa: ASSPSTGRRETQY

v_call: TRBV14
j_call: TRBJ2-3
cdr3_aa: ASSQVDLSAQY

v_call: TRBV9
j_call: TRBJ2-7
cdr3_aa: DSSVHPSYEQY